The rows below give T cell receptor beta chains drawn from one sample of a study of cytomegalovirus exposure and HLA in healthy donors. Profiled with immunoSEQ multiplex PCR; TCRdb holds only in-frame clones, not every one. The sample data list about 190,000 clones. The sequenced sample consisted of PBMCs. The receptors derive from a woman in her 30s in good health and CMV-seropositive. Both conserved end residues are part of each CDR3. D genes are given only for firm matches.

TRBV6-5	.	TRBJ2-3	TGTGCCAGTAGCTTCGGGCGGGAACCCACAGATACGCAGTATTTT	CASSFGREPTDTQYF
TRBV5-6	.	TRBJ2-3	TGTGCCAGCAGCTTGGTGCTAGGTACAGATACGCAGTATTTT	CASSLVLGTDTQYF
TRBV11-2	TRBD1	TRBJ1-1	TGTGCCAGCAGCATCAGGGGGCGTAATACTGAAGCTTTCTTT	CASSIRGRNTEAFF
TRBV11-2	.	TRBJ2-3	TGTGCCAGCAGCTTAAACAGGGGCACAGATACGCAGTATTTT	CASSLNRGTDTQYF
TRBV7-2	.	TRBJ1-6	TGTGCCAGCAGCCGCCTTGAGTCCTATAATTCACCCCTCCACTTT	CASSRLESYNSPLHF
TRBV18	.	TRBJ1-5	TGTGCCAGCTCACCCGACACTGACAATCAGCCCCAGCATTTT	CASSPDTDNQPQHF
TRBV28	.	TRBJ2-3	TGTGCCAGCAGTTTGGGAGAGACAGATACGCAGTATTTT	CASSLGETDTQYF
TRBV11-2	.	TRBJ2-2	TGTGCCAGCAGCTTTCTAGCGAACACCGGGGAGCTGTTTTTT	CASSFLANTGELFF
TRBV27	TRBD1	TRBJ1-5	TGTGCCAGCAGTCCAAAGGGACAGTCGCGGTCCAATCAGCCCCAGCATTTT	CASSPKGQSRSNQPQHF
TRBV6-5	.	TRBJ1-1	TGTGCCAGCAGTTTGGGGGACAAGGCTTTCTTT	CASSLGDKAFF
TRBV10-3	.	TRBJ2-7	TGTGCCATCAGCCTCGGACAGTACTACGAGCAGTACTTC	CAISLGQYYEQYF
TRBV6-5	TRBD2	TRBJ2-1	TGTGCCAGCAGGCCGGGGGGCGGGAGGGAGCAGTTCTTC	CASRPGGGREQFF
TRBV11-3	TRBD2	TRBJ2-3	TGTGCCAGCAGCTTAGGCGATATAGCGGGGGGCACAGATACGCAGTATTTT	CASSLGDIAGGTDTQYF
TRBV30	.	TRBJ1-3	TGTGCCTGGAGTGTACTCAACAGCTACTCTGGAAACACCATATATTTT	CAWSVLNSYSGNTIYF
TRBV12-5	TRBD2	TRBJ2-2	TGTGCTAGTGGATTAGTCGCGGGGGTGAACACCGGGGAGCTGTTTTTT	CASGLVAGVNTGELFF
TRBV6-1	TRBD1	TRBJ1-6	TGTGCCAGCAGTATAGGACAGGGGTTATATTCACCCCTCCACTTT	CASSIGQGLYSPLHF
TRBV29-1	.	TRBJ1-2	TGCAGCGTTGAAGATTCTGGAGGAGGTGGCTACACCTTC	CSVEDSGGGGYTF
TRBV7-9	.	TRBJ2-3	TGTGCCAGCAGCTTAGACCTCGGCGGTACAGATACGCAGTATTTT	CASSLDLGGTDTQYF
TRBV4-1	.	TRBJ1-2	TGCGCCAGCAGCCAAGAGGCCTGGGGGGGTGGCTACACCTTC	CASSQEAWGGGYTF
TRBV25-1	.	TRBJ1-1	TGTGCCAGCAGATCTTACAGGCCGGCGTCTGAAGCTTTCTTT	CASRSYRPASEAFF
TRBV4-1	TRBD1	TRBJ1-1	TGCGCCAGCAGCCAAACTGGGACAGTGAACACTGAAGCTTTCTTT	CASSQTGTVNTEAFF
TRBV7-8	.	TRBJ1-3	TGTGCCAGCAGCTTTGCGCACAGCAGCTCTGGAAACACCATATATTTT	CASSFAHSSSGNTIYF
TRBV7-9	.	TRBJ1-2	TGTGCCAGCAGCTTCTCCCGGAACTATGGCTACACCTTC	CASSFSRNYGYTF
TRBV5-6	TRBD1	TRBJ2-2	TGTGCCAGCAGCTACTATAAAACAGGGGGCAGCGGGGAGCTGTTTTTT	CASSYYKTGGSGELFF
TRBV2	TRBD1	TRBJ2-7	TGTGCCAGCAGTGAAATTATGGGACAGGGCTCCCTCGAGCAGTACTTC	CASSEIMGQGSLEQYF
TRBV5-1	TRBD1	TRBJ1-1	TGCGCCAGCAGCTGGAGACAGGGGAGGGACACTGAAGCTTTCTTT	CASSWRQGRDTEAFF
TRBV18	.	TRBJ1-5	TGTGCCAGCTCACCGGAGACAGCGAATCAGCCCCAGCATTTT	CASSPETANQPQHF
TRBV7-2	.	TRBJ1-1	TGTGCCAGCAGCTCCGGCGGGTGGACTGAAGCTTTCTTT	CASSSGGWTEAFF
TRBV4-1	TRBD2	TRBJ2-1	TGCGCCAGCAGCCAAGTAGCGGGGGGCAATGAGCAGTTCTTC	CASSQVAGGNEQFF